This T cell receptor (beta chain) was identified in a study of control samples from healthy donors and cancer patients. Germline lookup yields CDR1 MNHNY and CDR2 SVGAGI (reference sequence). The CDR3 runs 15 residues. V lost 7 bases and J lost 0, with 14 bases in between. The assay was immunoSEQ multiplex PCR, and TCRdb's table has in-frame clones only and misses some. Among 150,000 or so clones listed, over 80% were seen once. The sequenced sample was blood. This TCR was recovered from a woman aged 45-59 years in good health. V gene TRBV6-6 combines with J gene TRBJ2-3; D is perhaps TRBD2 (7 bases). CDR3 bases: TGTGCCAGCAAGGAGGGGGGGCCTAGCACAGATACGCAGTATTTT. Translated, it gives CASKEGGPSTDTQYF.